The 3 T cell receptor beta chains listed next were all sequenced from one sample in a study of blood T cell repertoires in COVID-19. The repertoire was sequenced with immunoSEQ multiplex PCR; TCRdb's copy has only in-frame clones and lacks some. In the table there are approximately 400,000 clones, more than 80% of which are singletons. The sample consisted of peripheral blood. Every receptor here comes from a man aged 35 to 55 with acute or convalescent COVID-19.

This chain connects TRBV5-1 to TRBJ1-1; perhaps TRBD1 as D (5 bases). CDR1 and CDR2 from the germline V gene are SGHRS and YFSETQ. The CDR3 is 16 amino acids. Trimming pared 7 bases from V and 1 base from J, leaving 20 bases between. The CDR3 loop reads CASSRSITGPNTEAFF. The CDR3 region has the DNA TGCGCCAGCTCACGATCAATTACAGGACCGAACACTGAAGCTTTCTTT.

A word on this clone: At one of its ends the junction is not consistent with the germline gene, which may arise from a read error. This rearrangement joins TRBV2 to TRBJ1-1; D call uncertain. Germline assignment: CDR1 SNHLY and CDR2 FYNNEI. The CDR3 consists of 15 residues. The CDR3 coding sequence is TGTGCCAGCAGTGAGGTGCAGGTATCGAACGCTGAAGCTTTCTTT. Its translation is CASSEVQVSNAEAFF.

The genes are TRBV14 and TRBJ1-3, with D hard to call. The V gene lost 2 bases and the J gene lost 0 bases, with 5 bases spanning the gap. The CDR3 loop spans 14 amino acids. Germline V gene sequence: CDR1 SGHDN, CDR2 FVKESK. CDR3 in DNA: TGTGCCAGCAGCCAACAGGTCTCTGGAAACACCATATATTTT. Translation: CASSQQVSGNTIYF.